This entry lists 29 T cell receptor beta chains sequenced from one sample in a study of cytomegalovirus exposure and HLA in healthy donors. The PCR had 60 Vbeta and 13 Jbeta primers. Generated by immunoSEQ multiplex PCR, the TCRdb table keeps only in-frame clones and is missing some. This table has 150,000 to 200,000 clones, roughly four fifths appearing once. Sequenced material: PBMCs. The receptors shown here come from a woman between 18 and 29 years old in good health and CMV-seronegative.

Here the CDR3 reads CASSELAVAGYNEQFF. The CDR3 DNA reads TGCGCCAGCAGTGAGCTAGCGGTGGCGGGGTACAATGAGCAGTTCTTC. This chain links TRBV10-1 with TRBJ2-1, with 7 bases lining up with TRBD2. The germline CDR1 and CDR2 sequences are WNHNN and SYGVQD (reference sequence). This CDR3 spans 16 amino acids. V shed 2 bases and J 4 bases; nucleotides not matched to a gene: 8.

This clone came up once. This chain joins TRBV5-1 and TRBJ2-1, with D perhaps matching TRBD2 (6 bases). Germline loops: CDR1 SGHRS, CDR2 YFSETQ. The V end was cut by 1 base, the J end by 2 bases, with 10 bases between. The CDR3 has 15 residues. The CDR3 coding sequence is TGCGCCAGCAGCTTGACGGGAGCGACCTACAATGAGCAGTTCTTC. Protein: CASSLTGATYNEQFF.

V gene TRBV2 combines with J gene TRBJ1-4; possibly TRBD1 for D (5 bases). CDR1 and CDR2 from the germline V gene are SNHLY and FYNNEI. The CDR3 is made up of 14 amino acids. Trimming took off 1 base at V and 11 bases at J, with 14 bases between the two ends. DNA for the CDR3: TGTGCCAGCAGTGAAGGTCTCAGGGCGGAGAAACTGTTTTTT. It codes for CASSEGLRAEKLFF.

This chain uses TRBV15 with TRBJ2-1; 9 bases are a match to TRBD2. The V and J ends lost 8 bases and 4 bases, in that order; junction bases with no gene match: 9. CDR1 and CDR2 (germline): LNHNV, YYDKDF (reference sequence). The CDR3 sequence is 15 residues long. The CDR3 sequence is CATAERREGYNEQFF. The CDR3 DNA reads TGTGCCACCGCCGAGAGGCGGGAGGGTTACAATGAGCAGTTCTTC.

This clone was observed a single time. The CDR3 region has the DNA TGTGCCAGCAGTGAATGGGCAGAGAAAAACATTCAGTACTTC. This translates into CASSEWAEKNIQYF. The chain employs TRBV6-1 and TRBJ2-4; D is uncertain. The CDR3 is 14 residues long. CDR1 and CDR2 (germline): MNHNS, SASEGT. V was pared by 2 bases and J by 4 bases, with 9 bases between.

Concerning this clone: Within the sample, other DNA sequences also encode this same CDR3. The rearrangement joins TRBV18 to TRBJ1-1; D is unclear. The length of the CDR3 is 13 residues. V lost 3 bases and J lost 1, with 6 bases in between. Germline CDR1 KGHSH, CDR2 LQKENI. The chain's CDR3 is CASSPTGNTEAFF. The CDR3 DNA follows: TGTGCCAGCTCACCGACTGGGAACACTGAAGCTTTCTTT.

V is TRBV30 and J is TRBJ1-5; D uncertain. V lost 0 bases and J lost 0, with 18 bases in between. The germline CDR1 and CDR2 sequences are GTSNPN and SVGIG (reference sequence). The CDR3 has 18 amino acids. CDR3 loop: CAWSVGPGGPRSNQPQHF. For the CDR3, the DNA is TGTGCCTGGAGTGTAGGCCCAGGAGGACCACGTAGCAATCAGCCCCAGCATTTT.

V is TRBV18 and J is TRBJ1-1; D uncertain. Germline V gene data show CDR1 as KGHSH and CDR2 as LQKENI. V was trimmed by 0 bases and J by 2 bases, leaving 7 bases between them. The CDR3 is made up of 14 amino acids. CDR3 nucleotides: TGTGCCAGCTCACCACCGAGCATAAACACTGAAGCTTTCTTT. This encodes CASSPPSINTEAFF. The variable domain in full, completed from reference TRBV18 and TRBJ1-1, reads NAGVMQNPRHLVRRRGQEARLRCSPMKGHSHVYWYRQLPEEGLKFMVYLQKENIIDESGMPKERFSAEFPKEGPSILRIQQVVRGDSAAYFCASSPPSINTEAFFGQGTRLTVV.

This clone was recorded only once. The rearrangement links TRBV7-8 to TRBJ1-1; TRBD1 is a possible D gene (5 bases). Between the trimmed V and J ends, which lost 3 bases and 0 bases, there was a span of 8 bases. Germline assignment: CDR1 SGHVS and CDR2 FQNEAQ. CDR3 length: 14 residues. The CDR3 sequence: CASSLQGVNTEAFF. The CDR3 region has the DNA TGTGCCAGCAGCTTGCAGGGTGTGAACACTGAAGCTTTCTTT.

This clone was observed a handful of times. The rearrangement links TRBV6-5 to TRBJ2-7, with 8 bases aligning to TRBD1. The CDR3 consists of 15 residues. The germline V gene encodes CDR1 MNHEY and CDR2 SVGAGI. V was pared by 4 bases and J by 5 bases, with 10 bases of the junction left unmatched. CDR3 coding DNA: TGTGCCAGCAGTTTAGACAGGGGCCAAACTAACGAGCAGTACTTC. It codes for CASSLDRGQTNEQYF.

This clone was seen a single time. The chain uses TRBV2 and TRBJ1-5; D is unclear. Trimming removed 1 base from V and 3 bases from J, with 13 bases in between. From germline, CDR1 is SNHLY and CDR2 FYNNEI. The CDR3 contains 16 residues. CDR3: CASSEVLGFNNQPQHF. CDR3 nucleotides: TGTGCCAGCAGTGAAGTTCTAGGTTTCAACAATCAGCCCCAGCATTTT.

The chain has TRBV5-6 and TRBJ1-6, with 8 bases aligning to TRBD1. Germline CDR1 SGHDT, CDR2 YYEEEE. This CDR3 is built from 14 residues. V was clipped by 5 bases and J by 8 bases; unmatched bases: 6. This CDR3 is CASSPGQGYSPLHF. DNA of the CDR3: TGTGCCAGCAGTCCTGGACAGGGTTATTCACCCCTCCACTTT.

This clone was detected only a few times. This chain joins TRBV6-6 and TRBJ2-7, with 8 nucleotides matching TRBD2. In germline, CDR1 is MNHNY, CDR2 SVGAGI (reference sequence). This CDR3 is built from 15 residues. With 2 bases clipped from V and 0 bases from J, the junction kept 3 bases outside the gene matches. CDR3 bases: TGTGCCAGCAGTTACCCGGGACTAGACTCCTACGAGCAGTACTTC. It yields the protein CASSYPGLDSYEQYF.

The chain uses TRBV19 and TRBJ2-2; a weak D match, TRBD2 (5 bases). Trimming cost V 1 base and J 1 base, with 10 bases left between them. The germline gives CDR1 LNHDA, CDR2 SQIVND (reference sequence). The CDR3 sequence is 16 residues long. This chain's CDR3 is CASSIVNSGNTGELFF. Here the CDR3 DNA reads TGTGCCAGTAGTATAGTAAACAGCGGGAACACCGGGGAGCTGTTTTTT.

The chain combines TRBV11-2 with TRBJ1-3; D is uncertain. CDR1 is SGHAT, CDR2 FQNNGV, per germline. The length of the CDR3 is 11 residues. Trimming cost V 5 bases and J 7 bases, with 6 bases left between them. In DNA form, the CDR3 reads TGTGCCAGCAGCCGAGGGAACACCATATATTTT. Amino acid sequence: CASSRGNTIYF.

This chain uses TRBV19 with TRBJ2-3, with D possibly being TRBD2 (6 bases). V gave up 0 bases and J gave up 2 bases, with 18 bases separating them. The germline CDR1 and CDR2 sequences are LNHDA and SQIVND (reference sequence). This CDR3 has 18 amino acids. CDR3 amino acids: CASSIDIPRERFTDTQYF. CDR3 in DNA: TGTGCCAGTAGTATAGATATTCCCCGGGAGAGATTCACAGATACGCAGTATTTT.

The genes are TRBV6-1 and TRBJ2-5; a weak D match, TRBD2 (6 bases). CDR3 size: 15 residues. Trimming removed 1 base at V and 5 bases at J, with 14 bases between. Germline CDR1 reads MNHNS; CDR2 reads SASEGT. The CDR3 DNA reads TGTGCCAGCAGTGAAGAGACTAGGGTCGTCGAGACCCAGTACTTC. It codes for CASSEETRVVETQYF.

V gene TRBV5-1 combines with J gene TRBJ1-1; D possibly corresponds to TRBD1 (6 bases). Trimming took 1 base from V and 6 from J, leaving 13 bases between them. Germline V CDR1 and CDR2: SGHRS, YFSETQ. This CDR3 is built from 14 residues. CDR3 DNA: TGCGCCAGCAGCTTGACCAACAGGGTTTCTGAAGCTTTCTTT. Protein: CASSLTNRVSEAFF.

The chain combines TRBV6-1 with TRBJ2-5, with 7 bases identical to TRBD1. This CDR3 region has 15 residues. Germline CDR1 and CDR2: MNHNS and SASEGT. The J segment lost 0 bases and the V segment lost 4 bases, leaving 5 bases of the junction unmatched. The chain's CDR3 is CASSGDRVYQETQYF. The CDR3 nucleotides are TGTGCCAGCAGTGGAGACAGGGTGTACCAAGAGACCCAGTACTTC.

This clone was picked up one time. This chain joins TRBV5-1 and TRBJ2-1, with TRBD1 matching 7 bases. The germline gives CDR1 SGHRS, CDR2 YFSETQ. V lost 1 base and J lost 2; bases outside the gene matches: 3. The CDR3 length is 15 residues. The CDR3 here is CASSLQGETYNEQFF. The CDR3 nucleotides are TGCGCCAGCAGCTTGCAGGGGGAGACCTACAATGAGCAGTTCTTC.

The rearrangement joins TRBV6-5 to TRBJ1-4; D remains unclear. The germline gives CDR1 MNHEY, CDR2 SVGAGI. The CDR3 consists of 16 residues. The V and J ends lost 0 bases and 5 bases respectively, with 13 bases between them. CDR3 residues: CASSYSQATLNEKLFF. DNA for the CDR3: TGTGCCAGCAGTTACTCGCAGGCTACTTTAAATGAAAAACTGTTTTTT.

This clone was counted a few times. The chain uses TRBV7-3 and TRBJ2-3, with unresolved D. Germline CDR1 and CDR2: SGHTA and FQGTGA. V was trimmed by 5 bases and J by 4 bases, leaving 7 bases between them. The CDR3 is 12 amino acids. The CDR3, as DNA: TGTGCCAGCAGCCAACAGTCAGATACGCAGTATTTT. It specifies CASSQQSDTQYF.

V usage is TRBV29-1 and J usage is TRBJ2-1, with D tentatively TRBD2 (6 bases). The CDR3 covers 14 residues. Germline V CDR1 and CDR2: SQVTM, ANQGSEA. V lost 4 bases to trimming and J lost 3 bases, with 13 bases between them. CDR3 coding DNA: TGCAGCGTTGGGCTAGCGAGAGTCTACAATGAGCAGTTCTTC. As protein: CSVGLARVYNEQFF.

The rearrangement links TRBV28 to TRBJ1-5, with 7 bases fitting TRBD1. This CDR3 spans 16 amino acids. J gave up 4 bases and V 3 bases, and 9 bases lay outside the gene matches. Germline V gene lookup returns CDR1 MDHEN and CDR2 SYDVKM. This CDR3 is CASSFEAGGVNQPQHF. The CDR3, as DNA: TGTGCCAGCAGTTTCGAGGCAGGGGGTGTTAATCAGCCCCAGCATTTT. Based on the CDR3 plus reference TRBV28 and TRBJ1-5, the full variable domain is DVKVTQSSRYLVKRTGEKVFLECVQDMDHENMFWYRQDPGLGLRLIYFSYDVKMKEKGDIPEGYSVSREKKERFSLILESASTNQTSMYLCASSFEAGGVNQPQHFGDGTRLSIL.

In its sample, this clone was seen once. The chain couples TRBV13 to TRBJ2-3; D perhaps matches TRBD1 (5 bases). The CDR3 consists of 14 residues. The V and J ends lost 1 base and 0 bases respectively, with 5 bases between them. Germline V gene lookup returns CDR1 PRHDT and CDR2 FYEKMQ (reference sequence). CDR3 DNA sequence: TGTGCCAGCAGCTTAGCAGGGAGCACAGATACGCAGTATTTT. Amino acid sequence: CASSLAGSTDTQYF.

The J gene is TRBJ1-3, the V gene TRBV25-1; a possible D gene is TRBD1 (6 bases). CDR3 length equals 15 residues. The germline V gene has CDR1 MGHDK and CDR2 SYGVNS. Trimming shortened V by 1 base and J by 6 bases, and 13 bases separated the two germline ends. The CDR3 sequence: CASSELGGKINTIYF. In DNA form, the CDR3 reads TGTGCCAGCAGTGAATTAGGGGGAAAGATAAACACCATATATTTT.

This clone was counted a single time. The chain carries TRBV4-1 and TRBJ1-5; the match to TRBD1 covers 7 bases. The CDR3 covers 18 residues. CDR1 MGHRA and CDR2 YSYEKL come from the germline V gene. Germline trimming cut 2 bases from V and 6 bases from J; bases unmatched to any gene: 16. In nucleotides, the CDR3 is TGCGCCAGCAGCCAAAAAGATCTTGGCGGACAGGTTGGTCAGCCCCAGCATTTT. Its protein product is CASSQKDLGGQVGQPQHF.

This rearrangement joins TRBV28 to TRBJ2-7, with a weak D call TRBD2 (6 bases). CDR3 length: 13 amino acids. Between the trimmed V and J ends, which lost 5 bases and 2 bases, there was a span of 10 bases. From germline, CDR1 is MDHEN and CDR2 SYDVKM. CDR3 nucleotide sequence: TGTGCCAGCAGTGAAGGGACTCCCTACGAGCAGTACTTC. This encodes CASSEGTPYEQYF. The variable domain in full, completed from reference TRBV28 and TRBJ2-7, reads DVKVTQSSRYLVKRTGEKVFLECVQDMDHENMFWYRQDPGLGLRLIYFSYDVKMKEKGDIPEGYSVSREKKERFSLILESASTNQTSMYLCASSEGTPYEQYFGPGTRLTVT.

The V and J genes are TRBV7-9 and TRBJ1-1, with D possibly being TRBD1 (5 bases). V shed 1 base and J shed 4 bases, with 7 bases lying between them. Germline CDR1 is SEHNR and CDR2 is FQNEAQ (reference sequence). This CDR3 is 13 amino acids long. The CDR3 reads CASSLGTLTEAFF. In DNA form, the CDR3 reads TGTGCCAGCAGCTTAGGGACACTCACTGAAGCTTTCTTT.